The clone carrying this T cell receptor (beta chain) was seen once. The antigen is unknown. The data are from a study of T cell responses to AZD1222 COVID-19 vaccine. Study-level information: Pooled in the analysis were second doses at about 4 or about 12 weeks. Study-level results: Donors skewed white British and female; clonal diversity was possibly underestimated.

Generated by immunoSEQ multiplex PCR, the TCRdb table keeps only in-frame clones and is missing some. The sample lists about 130,000 clones, around 94% occurring once. The V gene's germline CDR1 is SGHDN and CDR2 FVKESK. The V end was cut by 4 bases, the J end by 6 bases, with 12 bases between. This CDR3 is built from 14 residues. This sample comprised peripheral blood, obtained on day 0 of AZD1222 vaccination. The chain carries TRBV14 and TRBJ2-2, with D hard to call. The TCR originated in an adult in good health. The CDR3 nucleotides read TGTGCCAGCAGCCCGAGCAGATCGCCCGGGGAGCTGTTTTTT. This sequence encodes CASSPSRSPGELFF. Full variable domain (remainder filled in from reference TRBV14 and TRBJ2-2): EAGVTQFPSHSVIEKGQTVTLRCDPISGHDNLYWYRRVMGKEIKFLLHFVKESKQDESGMPNNRFLAERTGGTYSTLKVQPAELEDSGVYFCASSPSRSPGELFFGEGSRLTVL.